This is a list of T cell receptor beta chains from one sample in a study of T cells in localized non-small cell lung cancer. Clones were read by immunoSEQ multiplex PCR, and TCRdb kept only the in-frame ones, dropping some. The data show more than 45,000 clones, 86% seen once. The source was peripheral blood, collected before any cancer treatment. Source of these receptors: a male donor at least 60 years old with stage III squamous cell lung carcinoma. Each CDR3 is given with its conserved first and last residue. D genes are given only for firm matches. Size is omitted from some rows. Given values are once, few, many or a class for expanded clones.

V gene	clone size	J gene	D gene	CDR3 protein	CDR3 DNA
TRBV10-3	NA	TRBJ1-2	TRBD1	CAISGQAGYTF	TGTGCCATCAGCGGACAGGCGGGCTACACCTTC
TRBV2	NA	TRBJ2-7	NA	CASSEQGMGYSYEQYF	TGTGCCAGCAGTGAACAGGGTATGGGGTACTCCTACGAGCAGTACTTC
TRBV7-3	NA	TRBJ2-7	TRBD1	CASSPQGTGSEQYF	TGTGCCAGCAGCCCCCAAGGGACAGGGAGCGAGCAGTACTTC
TRBV5-1	NA	TRBJ1-1	NA	CASSLLGETEAFF	TGCGCCAGCAGCTTGTTGGGGGAAACTGAAGCTTTCTTT
TRBV5-4	NA	TRBJ2-3	NA	CASSLEPRTDTQYF	TGTGCCAGCAGCTTGGAACCGAGAACAGATACGCAGTATTTT
TRBV4-2	once	TRBJ1-4	NA	CASSQVEGPPVVQLFF	TGTGCCAGCAGCCAAGTAGAGGGCCCCCCGGTAGTTCAACTGTTTTTT
TRBV6-4	NA	TRBJ2-1	TRBD2	CASSSGSFGNEQFF	TGTGCCAGCTCTAGCGGGAGTTTCGGCAATGAGCAGTTCTTC
TRBV6-5	NA	TRBJ2-3	NA	CASSPGNTDTQYF	TGTGCCAGCAGTCCAGGGAACACAGATACGCAGTATTTT
TRBV28	NA	TRBJ2-3	TRBD2	CASSFTGGLAGGPHEDTQYF	TGTGCCAGCAGTTTTACAGGCGGGCTAGCGGGGGGGCCTCACGAAGATACGCAGTATTTT
TRBV5-1	once	TRBJ2-3	NA	CASSPWGRGPGTSTDTQYF	TGCGCCAGCAGCCCCTGGGGGCGGGGGCCCGGAACTAGCACAGATACGCAGTATTTT
TRBV19	NA	TRBJ1-5	NA	CASSSRRDGRSGPQHF	TGTGCCAGTAGTTCCCGCCGGGACGGTCGGTCGGGGCCCCAGCATTTT
TRBV7-7	NA	TRBJ1-2	NA	CASSFVAGRQAPRGYTF	TGTGCCAGCAGCTTCGTAGCAGGGCGACAGGCCCCTCGCGGCTACACCTTC
TRBV5-1	NA	TRBJ2-5	NA	CASSLDQETQYF	TGCGCCAGCAGCTTGGACCAAGAGACCCAGTACTTC
TRBV6-1	NA	TRBJ1-5	NA	CASSRVQPQHF	TGTGCCAGCAGCAGGGTGCAGCCCCAGCATTTT
TRBV6-5	NA	TRBJ2-1	NA	CASSYLGAADEQFF	TGTGCCAGCAGTTACCTCGGGGCGGCGGATGAGCAGTTCTTC
TRBV11-2	NA	TRBJ2-2	NA	CASSFISTGELFF	TGTGCCAGCAGCTTCATCTCCACCGGGGAGCTGTTTTTT
TRBV5-1	NA	TRBJ2-3	NA	CASSLGPLRESQYF	TGCGCCAGCAGCTTGGGACCCCTCCGAGAGTCGCAGTATTTT
TRBV5-1	once	TRBJ1-3	TRBD1	CASSLSRQGSGNTIYF	TGCGCCAGCAGCTTATCGAGACAGGGGTCTGGAAACACCATATATTTT
TRBV7-8	once	TRBJ2-6	NA	CASSLEPVLINVLTF	TGTGCCAGCAGCTTAGAACCGGTACTAATCAACGTCCTGACTTTC
TRBV9	NA	TRBJ2-7	TRBD1	CASSSDRDPYEQYF	TGTGCCAGCAGCTCCGACAGGGACCCCTACGAGCAGTACTTC
TRBV5-4	NA	TRBJ1-1	NA	CASSSSGHRIGSEAFF	TGTGCCAGCAGCTCCTCGGGACACCGCATAGGGTCTGAAGCTTTCTTT
TRBV11-2	NA	TRBJ1-2	TRBD1	CASRLTGSGGYTF	TGTGCCAGCAGACTGACAGGGTCGGGGGGCTACACCTTC
TRBV6-1	NA	TRBJ2-6	NA	CASSTDSGANVLTF	TGTGCCAGCAGCACTGACTCTGGGGCCAACGTCCTGACTTTC
TRBV7-9	NA	TRBJ1-2	NA	CASSPGVSGEIYGYTF	TGTGCCAGCAGCCCCGGTGTCTCGGGGGAAATTTATGGCTACACCTTC
TRBV12-5	NA	TRBJ1-4	NA	CASGLASGTNEKLFF	TGTGCTAGTGGTTTGGCCTCCGGAACTAATGAAAAACTGTTTTTT
TRBV30	NA	TRBJ2-5	NA	CAWIDTETQYF	TGTGCCTGGATTGACACGGAGACCCAGTACTTC
TRBV28	NA	TRBJ2-5	TRBD1	CASSSPDREETQYF	TGTGCCAGCAGTTCCCCGGACAGGGAAGAGACCCAGTACTTC
TRBV7-6	NA	TRBJ2-7	TRBD1	CASSGWTGPDYEQYF	TGTGCCAGCAGCGGGTGGACAGGGCCCGACTACGAGCAGTACTTC
TRBV19	NA	TRBJ1-2	NA	CASSPLRGNGYTF	TGTGCCAGTAGTCCCCTGCGAGGGAATGGCTACACCTTC
TRBV4-3	NA	TRBJ2-3	TRBD1	CASSQEGQGTDTQYF	TGCGCCAGCAGCCAGGAAGGACAGGGAACAGATACGCAGTATTTT
TRBV2	NA	TRBJ2-2	TRBD2	CASRAPLAGGGTGELFF	TGTGCCAGCAGGGCACCCCTAGCGGGGGGGGGCACCGGGGAGCTGTTTTTT
TRBV11-3	NA	TRBJ2-5	NA	CASSSGGSETQYF	TGTGCCAGCAGCTCAGGAGGGTCGGAGACCCAGTACTTC
TRBV19	once	TRBJ2-2	TRBD2	CASSNTGGTVSNTGELFF	TGTGCCAGTAGTAACACGGGGGGAACCGTCTCGAACACCGGGGAGCTGTTTTTT
TRBV5-6	NA	TRBJ2-7	TRBD1	CASSGERGLTYEQYF	TGTGCCAGCAGCGGGGAAAGGGGGCTGACCTACGAGCAGTACTTC
TRBV7-9	NA	TRBJ1-4	NA	CASSFSTTTTNEKLFF	TGTGCCAGCAGCTTCTCGACCACTACAACTAATGAAAAACTGTTTTTT
TRBV19	NA	TRBJ2-5	TRBD1	CASNTGQGRGETQYF	TGTGCCAGTAATACCGGACAGGGAAGAGGAGAGACCCAGTACTTC
TRBV19	NA	TRBJ2-1	NA	CASSTTDGFWGEQFF	TGTGCCAGTAGTACGACGGACGGGTTTTGGGGAGAGCAGTTCTTC
TRBV7-2	NA	TRBJ2-7	NA	CASSLSSTAAFEQYF	TGTGCCAGCAGCTTATCCTCCACAGCGGCATTCGAGCAGTACTTC
TRBV6-1	NA	TRBJ1-2	NA	CASLRVQTTFYGYTF	TGTGCCAGCCTAAGAGTCCAGACAACCTTCTATGGCTACACCTTC
TRBV6-6	NA	TRBJ2-4	NA	CASSRAGDFIQYF	TGTGCCAGCAGCCGGGCAGGGGATTTCATTCAGTACTTC
TRBV5-1	NA	TRBJ2-7	NA	CASSSGVPYEQYF	TGCGCCAGCAGCTCCGGTGTACCCTACGAGCAGTACTTC
TRBV5-1	NA	TRBJ1-5	NA	CASSWELGQPQHF	TGCGCCAGCAGCTGGGAATTGGGGCAGCCCCAGCATTTT
TRBV5-5	NA	TRBJ1-2	NA	CASSLVPGTSWHGYTF	TGTGCCAGCAGCTTGGTGCCCGGGACATCCTGGCATGGCTACACCTTC
TRBV7-2	NA	TRBJ2-3	NA	CASSTGDRLSTDTQYF	TGTGCCAGCAGCACAGGAGACAGGTTAAGCACAGATACGCAGTATTTT
TRBV5-1	NA	TRBJ2-3	NA	CASSSTVVGSSTDTQYF	TGCGCCAGCAGCTCCACAGTGGTTGGATCAAGCACAGATACGCAGTATTTT
TRBV7-3	NA	TRBJ2-3	TRBD2	CASSLTSGGSSSTDTQYF	TGTGCCAGCAGCTTGACTAGCGGGGGGTCCTCCAGCACAGATACGCAGTATTTT
TRBV30	once	TRBJ1-2	NA	CACQGLYGYTF	TGTGCCTGTCAGGGTCTCTATGGCTACACCTTC
TRBV9	NA	TRBJ1-2	NA	CASSVVRAGGYTF	TGTGCCAGCAGCGTAGTAAGGGCGGGTGGCTACACCTTC
TRBV27	NA	TRBJ2-1	TRBD2	CASRKRGGSEQFF	TGTGCCAGCAGAAAGCGGGGGGGCTCTGAGCAGTTCTTC
TRBV25-1	NA	TRBJ2-7	NA	CASSPGGPDHYEQYF	TGTGCCAGCAGTCCCGGCGGGCCGGACCACTACGAGCAGTACTTC
TRBV6-6	NA	TRBJ1-5	NA	CASSYSGRWSNQPQHF	TGTGCCAGCAGTTACTCAGGCAGGTGGAGCAATCAGCCCCAGCATTTT
TRBV19	NA	TRBJ1-1	NA	CASSAGWFTEAFF	TGTGCCAGTAGTGCGGGTTGGTTCACTGAAGCTTTCTTT
TRBV5-1	few	TRBJ2-5	NA	CASSLGSAQETQYF	TGCGCCAGCAGCTTGGGCAGCGCCCAAGAGACCCAGTACTTC
TRBV20-1	NA	TRBJ2-7	NA	CSAHIYEQYF	TGCAGTGCTCACATCTACGAGCAGTACTTC